The clone carrying this T cell receptor beta chain has a count of ten or more. Its antigen is undetermined. The data are from a study of T cell repertoires in cytomegalovirus infection. The wider study: The public TCR beta signatures pointed to both CMV infection and matching HLA type. Findings of the study overall: Identification of carriers of CMV plus the relevant HLA was performed using cumulative public TCR beta family frequency. Dominating the ex vivo response were TCR beta clonotypes that were CMV-specific and HLA-C-restricted.

Each CDR3 protein gets one entry after TCRdb re-called the reads with MiXCR. The profile covers fewer than 550,000 distinct CDR3 sequences, with over 9% appearing a single time and approximately 10% taken by the ten largest. CDR1 is KGHDR, CDR2 SFDVKD, per germline. The CDR3 has 13 amino acids. V was cut by 12 bases and J by 3 bases, with 17 bases left in between. This TCR was sampled from a human donor in good health (CMV status not recorded). Some clones in this sample may be carry-over from other donors' samples. This chain joins TRBV24-1 and TRBJ2-7, with D unresolved. Sequencing was done on a sample of PBMCs. The CDR3 reads CAAPPKMVYEQYF. CDR3 sequence (DNA): TGTGCCGCCCCGCCCAAGATGGTCTACGAGCAGTACTTC.